These 25 T cell receptor beta chains were all obtained from the same sample, sequenced in a study of T cells after posttransplantation cyclophosphamide. Cyclophosphamide on days +3 and +4 followed busulfan-fludarabine conditioning and a marrow graft. Profiled with immunoSEQ multiplex PCR; TCRdb holds only in-frame clones, not every one. Observed in the sample are 3,300 or so clones, none of them singletons. The starting material was PBMCs, obtained after allogeneic stem cell transplant with posttransplant cyclophosphamide. Source of these receptors: a male patient aged 25 to 39 who received an allogeneic stem cell transplant from a related donor, was CMV-positive, and had acute GVHD only. A subset of T cells may come from the graft donor.

In its sample, this clone is medium-sized. The rearrangement joins TRBV7-2 to TRBJ1-2, with D tentatively TRBD1 (6 bases). Germline values: CDR1 SGHTA, CDR2 FQGNSA. Trimming pared 5 bases from V and 9 bases from J, leaving 16 bases between. The CDR3 spans 13 residues. The CDR3 loop reads CASSPETGRSYTF. CDR3 bases: TGTGCCAGCAGCCCAGAGACAGGCCGGAGCTACACCTTC. Combining the CDR3 with reference TRBV7-2 and TRBJ1-2 gives the whole variable domain GAGVSQSPSNKVTEKGKDVELRCDPISGHTALYWYRQSLGQGLEFLIYFQGNSAPDKSGLPSDRFSAERTGGSVSTLTIQRTQQEDSAVYLCASSPETGRSYTFGSGTRLTVV.

Concerning this clone itself: This sample also contains other DNA sequences that code for the same CDR3. The genes are TRBV4-2 and TRBJ2-5; 7 nucleotides align to TRBD2. The CDR3 consists of 14 residues. Germline CDR1 reads LGHNA; CDR2 reads YNFKEQ. Trimming removed 1 base from V and 2 bases from J; junction bases left unmatched: 1. CDR3 bases: TGTGCCAGCAGCCAAGGGGGGGGGCAAGAGACCCAGTACTTC. Its translation: CASSQGGGQETQYF.

In this sample, this clone turned up many times. The rearrangement joins TRBV7-2 to TRBJ2-7, with no clear D. There are 13 residues in the CDR3. Deletions cut 1 base from V and 3 bases from J, with 7 bases between. CDR1 and CDR2 (germline): SGHTA, FQGNSA. CDR3 protein: CASSLEHGYEQYF. The CDR3 bases are TGTGCCAGCAGCTTAGAACATGGCTACGAGCAGTACTTC.

This clone was detected ten times or more. The chain carries TRBV18 and TRBJ2-7; no clear D. The germline gives CDR1 KGHSH, CDR2 LQKENI. This CDR3 has 13 amino acids. Between the trimmed V and J ends, which lost 4 bases and 2 bases, there was a span of 9 bases. The CDR3 DNA is TGTGCCAGCTCACAACAGCCAGCCTACGAGCAGTACTTC. As protein: CASSQQPAYEQYF.

The sample holds many counts of this clone. The chain carries TRBV5-6 and TRBJ2-2, with 8 bases matching TRBD2. The CDR3 totals 16 residues. CDR1 SGHDT and CDR2 YYEEEE come from the germline V gene. Trimming removed 5 bases from V and 0 bases from J; junction bases left unmatched: 6. CDR3: CASRRRLASNTGELFF. CDR3 sequence (DNA): TGTGCCAGCAGACGCAGACTAGCGTCGAACACCGGGGAGCTGTTTTTT.

This clone showed up many times. The chain has TRBV11-3 and TRBJ2-7, with D hard to call. The CDR3 extends over 12 amino acids. V shed 5 bases and J shed 0 bases, with 5 bases lying between them. Germline V gives CDR1 SGHNT, CDR2 YENEEA. The chain's CDR3 is CASSQDSYEQYF. The CDR3 DNA follows: TGTGCCAGCAGCCAGGACTCCTACGAGCAGTACTTC.

By sample fraction, this clone is medium-sized. The chain uses TRBV2 and TRBJ1-6; D remains ambiguous. From germline, CDR1 is SNHLY and CDR2 FYNNEI. This CDR3 region has 13 residues. V was pared by 4 bases and J by 10 bases, with 11 bases between. CDR3 in amino acids: CASSAQLGSPLHF. CDR3 bases: TGTGCCAGCAGTGCACAGTTGGGCTCACCCCTCCACTTT.

This clone qualifies as medium-sized. DNA of the CDR3: TGTGCCAGCCAGACCCCGGGGGGGACTGAAGCTTTCTTT. This translates into CASQTPGGTEAFF. V and J are TRBV6-5 and TRBJ1-1; D might be TRBD1 (5 bases). The germline V gene encodes CDR1 MNHEY and CDR2 SVGAGI. This CDR3 has 13 residues. Trimming removed 8 bases from V and 5 bases from J, with 15 bases in between.

Ten or more counts support this clone. This chain links TRBV28 with TRBJ1-2, with D possibly TRBD1 on 5 matching bases. Trimming cost V 6 bases and J 8 bases, with 22 bases left between them. The CDR3 contains 15 residues. CDR1 MDHEN and CDR2 SYDVKM come from the germline V gene. CDR3 DNA sequence: TGTGCCAGCAGGCCCACGGGGGGTCCGGATCAGGGCTACACCTTC. Translation gives CASRPTGGPDQGYTF.

Ten or more counts support this clone. The CDR3 DNA sequence: TGTGCCAGCAGGACCGGGGGGTACTACACAGATACGCAGTATTTT. This translates into CASRTGGYYTDTQYF. The chain links TRBV6-1 to TRBJ2-3, with 7 bases identical to TRBD2. This CDR3 region has 15 residues. V shed 6 bases, J shed 2 bases, and the junction held 8 bases outside the gene matches. The V gene's germline CDR1 is MNHNS and CDR2 SASEGT.

This clone came up many times. The chain is built from TRBV12-3 or TRBV12-4 and TRBJ2-7; D call uncertain. This CDR3 has 12 residues. Trimming removed 5 bases from V and 2 bases from J, with 7 bases in between. The CDR3 is CASSLPPYEQYF. As DNA, the CDR3 is TGTGCCAGCAGTCTCCCTCCCTACGAGCAGTACTTC.

This clone has a count of ten or more. The chain employs TRBV7-9 and TRBJ1-1; D gene ambiguous. V was shortened by 8 bases and J by 1 base, with 11 bases between the two germline ends. Germline V gene lookup returns CDR1 SEHNR and CDR2 FQNEAQ (reference sequence). This CDR3 region has 13 residues. The CDR3 protein is CASLQAGNTEAFF. The CDR3 DNA reads as TGTGCCAGCCTCCAGGCGGGGAACACTGAAGCTTTCTTT.

This clone was counted many times. V is TRBV6-5 and J is TRBJ1-2, with D tentatively TRBD1 (6 bases). This CDR3 region has 12 residues. Deletions cut 5 bases from V and 3 bases from J, with 7 bases between. Germline CDR1 reads MNHEY; CDR2 reads SVGAGI. The CDR3 reads CASSRQDYGYTF. Here the CDR3 DNA reads TGTGCCAGCAGTCGACAGGACTATGGCTACACCTTC.

This clone came up many times. This sequence joins TRBV7-3 and TRBJ2-2; D gene unclear. The CDR3 totals 14 residues. V shed 2 bases and J shed 1 base, with 5 bases lying between them. In germline, CDR1 is SGHTA, CDR2 FQGTGA. CDR3 region: CASSLSGNTGELFF. The CDR3, as DNA: TGTGCCAGCAGCTTATCGGGGAACACCGGGGAGCTGTTTTTT.

Ten or more counts support this clone. The rearrangement joins TRBV5-6 to TRBJ1-2; D is perhaps TRBD1 (6 bases). The CDR3 covers 12 residues. Germline assignment: CDR1 SGHDT and CDR2 YYEEEE. The V end was cut by 0 bases, the J end by 9 bases, with 9 bases between. This CDR3 reads CASSLETGSYTF. The CDR3 nucleotides are TGTGCCAGCAGCTTGGAAACAGGGAGCTACACCTTC.

This clone appeared many times. The chain is built from TRBV4-2 and TRBJ1-1; D might be TRBD1 (6 bases). CDR1 and CDR2 (germline): LGHNA, YNFKEQ. Trimming took 1 base from V and 0 from J, leaving 12 bases between them. The length of the CDR3 is 16 residues. CDR3 loop: CASSQGGRTVNTEAFF. DNA for the CDR3: TGTGCCAGCAGCCAAGGGGGTAGGACAGTGAACACTGAAGCTTTCTTT.

By frequency in the sample, this clone is medium-sized. V and J are TRBV5-4 and TRBJ1-1; D might be TRBD1 (6 bases). The germline V gene has CDR1 SGHNT and CDR2 YYREEE (reference sequence). The CDR3 consists of 17 residues. Trimming removed 2 bases at V and 4 bases at J, with 21 bases between. The CDR3 DNA reads TGTGCCAGCAGCTTATTAGGCCGACGGGGGGCGGTCACTGAAGCTTTCTTT. Its translation: CASSLLGRRGAVTEAFF. The variable domain in full, with the rest retrieved from reference TRBV5-4 and TRBJ1-1, is ETGVTQSPTHLIKTRGQQVTLRCSSQSGHNTVSWYQQALGQGPQFIFQYYREEENGRGNFPPRFSGLQFPNYSSELNVNALELDDSALYLCASSLLGRRGAVTEAFFGQGTRLTVV.

This clone was observed many times. The V and J genes are TRBV5-4 and TRBJ1-2, with 7 bases that match TRBD1. The germline V gene has CDR1 SGHNT and CDR2 YYREEE (reference sequence). The CDR3 is made up of 15 amino acids. The J segment lost 7 bases and the V segment lost 4 bases, leaving 13 bases of the junction unmatched. The CDR3 reads CASSRGQGEISGYTF. The CDR3 DNA follows: TGTGCCAGCAGCCGCGGGCAGGGGGAGATCTCTGGCTACACCTTC.

This clone was recorded many times. V and J are TRBV19 and TRBJ1-5; D uncertain. The germline CDR1 and CDR2 sequences are LNHDA and SQIVND (reference sequence). V was pared by 3 bases and J by 6 bases, with 15 bases between. The CDR3 loop spans 15 amino acids. The CDR3 loop reads CASSIAARSSQPQHF. CDR3 nucleotides: TGTGCCAGTAGTATTGCCGCCAGGAGTAGTCAGCCCCAGCATTTT.

This clone was found many times. The chain is built from TRBV11-1 and TRBJ2-7; 8 nucleotides align to TRBD2. Trimming removed 5 bases from V and 7 bases from J; junction bases left unmatched: 16. Germline V gene data show CDR1 as SGHAT and CDR2 as FQDESV (reference sequence). This CDR3 is built from 16 residues. Here the CDR3 reads CASSPPRGGLSGEQYF. CDR3 nucleotides: TGTGCCAGCAGCCCCCCCCGGGGGGGACTATCGGGAGAGCAGTACTTC.

This clone was recorded at least ten times. The rearrangement uses TRBV7-2 and TRBJ1-4, with 9 nucleotides matching TRBD1. The CDR3 runs 15 residues. Unmatched junction bases numbered 8, after V lost 7 bases and J lost 5 bases. Germline V gives CDR1 SGHTA, CDR2 FQGNSA. The CDR3 DNA reads as TGTGCCAGCAAAATTACAGGGGGCCGGAATGAAAAACTGTTTTTT. It codes for CASKITGGRNEKLFF.

This clone was found many times. This rearrangement joins TRBV10-2 to TRBJ1-1; tentatively, D is TRBD1 (6 bases). Germline lookup yields CDR1 WSHSY and CDR2 SAAADI. The V end was cut by 2 bases, the J end by 8 bases, with 12 bases between. This CDR3 comprises 13 residues. DNA for the CDR3: TGCGCCAGCAGTGAGGTTCCAAGGGGGGAAGCTTTCTTT. It encodes CASSEVPRGEAFF.

This clone was counted at least ten times. J is TRBJ2-7 and V is TRBV12-3 or TRBV12-4; 7 bases match TRBD1. This CDR3 has 12 residues. The V and J ends lost 5 bases and 4 bases, in that order; junction bases with no gene match: 2. Here the CDR3 reads CASSPGGYEQYF. The CDR3 DNA is TGTGCCAGCAGTCCAGGGGGATACGAGCAGTACTTC.

By share of the sample, this clone is large. The J gene is TRBJ1-6, the V gene TRBV19; the D gene is possibly TRBD1 (5 bases). The V and J ends lost 5 bases and 10 bases respectively, with 15 bases between them. The CDR3 spans 14 residues. Germline-derived CDR1 and CDR2 are LNHDA and SQIVND (reference sequence). As DNA, the CDR3 is TGTGCCAGTAGTCCTCGTCAGGGTGAATCACCCCTCCACTTT. This sequence encodes CASSPRQGESPLHF.

Many counts were recorded for this clone. The rearrangement joins TRBV19 to TRBJ2-3; 7 bases map to TRBD1. This CDR3 is built from 16 residues. V dropped 4 bases and J dropped 4; count of bases not matched to a gene: 11. The germline CDR1 and CDR2 sequences are LNHDA and SQIVND (reference sequence). CDR3 amino acids: CASSRSRGNPADTQYF. The CDR3 DNA follows: TGTGCCAGTAGTAGATCCAGGGGGAACCCCGCAGATACGCAGTATTTT.